This TCR beta chain was obtained from a study of blood T cells in healthy people across ages. A second roughly 6 to 12 cycle PCR used barcoded and J-beta primers. The template-switch adaptor was a 5' adaptor with 12 random nucleotides. It tagged each cDNA molecule. TCRdb reprocessed the 5' RACE reads via MiXCR and lists one record per CDR3 protein. The data hold roughly 700,000 distinct CDR3 sequences, with around half observed a single time. Germline trimming cut 7 bases from V and 9 bases from J; bases unmatched to any gene: 16. The CDR3 is 16 amino acids. Germline V gene lookup returns CDR1 SQVTM and CDR2 ANQGSEA.

The rearrangement uses TRBV29-1 and TRBJ2-1; TRBD2 aligns across 12 bases. Sequencing was performed on blood. The TCR originated in a woman aged 60-70 years in good health. The CDR3 reads CSARTSGTPSLLEQFF. The CDR3 coding sequence is TGCAGCGCGCGGACTAGCGGGACGCCCTCTTTGCTTGAGCAGTTCTTC.